A selection of T cell receptor beta chains follows, all from one sample in a study of blood T cell repertoires in COVID-19. Data came from immunoSEQ multiplex PCR; TCRdb stores just in-frame clones and leaves some out. The top ten clones hold roughly 14% of a sample with about 170,000 clones, less than 90% of them seen once. What was sequenced was peripheral blood. The receptor set was obtained from a woman in her seventies with COVID-19, enrolled during active disease. CDR3s include the opening cysteine and the closing phenylalanine or tryptophan. A D gene is named only where the DNA matches it firmly. A row's size may be missing; if present it is once, few, many or a size class.

j_call	v_call	clone_size	d_call	cdr3_aa	cdr3_nt
TRBJ1-1	TRBV3-1/TRBV3-2	few	TRBD1	CASSPDRGTEAFF	TGTGCCAGCAGCCCTGACAGGGGCACTGAAGCTTTCTTT
TRBJ2-1	TRBV29-1	-	TRBD2	CSVPYGTSGNEQFF	TGCAGCGTTCCATACGGGACTAGCGGAAATGAGCAGTTCTTC
TRBJ2-5	TRBV4-2	-	-	CASRRGAGGETQYF	TGTGCCAGCAGGCGAGGAGCCGGTGGGGAGACCCAGTACTTC
TRBJ1-1	TRBV18	once	-	CASSPHKGLPLNTEAFF	TGTGCCAGCTCACCACATAAGGGGCTCCCCCTGAACACTGAAGCTTTCTTT
TRBJ1-5	TRBV24-1	-	-	CATSDFGQPQHF	TGTGCCACCAGTGATTTCGGTCAGCCCCAGCATTTT
TRBJ2-3	TRBV24-1	few	TRBD2	CATTSGGTDTQYF	TGTGCCACTACTAGCGGGGGCACAGATACGCAGTATTTT
TRBJ2-1	TRBV27	-	TRBD2	CASSLRAGITYNEQFF	TGTGCCAGCAGTTTACGAGCGGGGATCACATACAATGAGCAGTTCTTC
TRBJ1-6	TRBV5-8	-	TRBD1	CASSIRDRDNSPLHF	TGTGCCAGCAGCATCCGGGACAGGGATAATTCACCCCTCCACTTT
TRBJ1-5	TRBV7-8	-	TRBD1	CASSLGTGVARSNQPQHF	TGTGCCAGCAGCTTAGGGACAGGCGTCGCAAGGAGCAATCAGCCCCAGCATTTT
TRBJ2-7	TRBV5-1	-	TRBD1	CASSTGTVYEQYF	TGCGCCAGCAGTACCGGGACAGTCTACGAGCAGTACTTC
TRBJ2-3	TRBV19	-	TRBD1	CATGTGATDTQYF	TGTGCCACCGGGACAGGAGCCACAGATACGCAGTATTTT
TRBJ1-2	TRBV7-2	-	TRBD1	CASSDRQGRYGYTF	TGTGCCAGCAGCGACCGACAGGGGCGGTATGGCTACACCTTC
TRBJ2-3	TRBV18	-	-	CASWEDGRSGTQYF	TGTGCCAGCTGGGAGGACGGTCGCAGCGGTACGCAGTATTTT
TRBJ1-3	TRBV19	-	-	CASSWWGSAGNTIYF	TGTGCCAGTAGCTGGTGGGGCAGTGCTGGAAACACCATATATTTT
TRBJ2-3	TRBV27	-	-	CASSFYRETDTQYF	TGTGCCAGCAGTTTTTACAGGGAAACAGATACGCAGTATTTT
TRBJ2-5	TRBV11-2	-	-	CASSQGARKETQYF	TGTGCCAGCAGCCAAGGGGCCAGGAAAGAGACCCAGTACTTC
TRBJ2-3	TRBV6-5	-	-	CASSPSLATDTQYF	TGTGCCAGCAGTCCTTCACTAGCAACAGATACGCAGTATTTT
TRBJ2-1	TRBV5-1	-	TRBD2	CASSLGLAGNNEQFF	TGCGCCAGCAGCTTGGGACTAGCGGGGAACAATGAGCAGTTCTTC
TRBJ1-5	TRBV28	-	TRBD1	CASALDRGGNQPQHF	TGTGCCAGCGCCCTGGACAGGGGAGGCAATCAGCCCCAGCATTTT
TRBJ1-4	TRBV3-1/TRBV3-2	-	-	CASSRGGSATNEKLFF	TGTGCCAGCAGCCGGGGGGGATCAGCAACTAATGAAAAACTGTTTTTT
TRBJ1-2	TRBV28	-	-	CASSLPAGLKRDYTF	TGTGCCAGCAGTTTACCCGCGGGGCTAAAGCGAGACTACACCTTC
TRBJ1-1	TRBV6-2/TRBV6-3	-	-	CASSSPQRGSTEAFF	TGTGCCAGCAGTTCCCCCCAACGAGGGAGCACTGAAGCTTTCTTT
TRBJ2-5	TRBV9	-	TRBD1	CASSVGARDSYQETQYF	TGTGCCAGCAGCGTAGGAGCTAGGGACAGCTATCAAGAGACCCAGTACTTC
TRBJ1-5	TRBV18	once	TRBD1	CASSLGGRNNQPQHF	TGTGCCAGCTCACTAGGGGGCAGGAACAATCAGCCCCAGCATTTT
TRBJ2-1	TRBV6-5	-	TRBD1	CASSRDRGPYNEQFF	TGTGCCAGCAGCCGGGACAGGGGCCCCTACAATGAGCAGTTCTTC
TRBJ1-2	TRBV3-1/TRBV3-2	once	-	CASSPSGDDYGYTF	TGTGCCAGCAGCCCTTCGGGGGATGACTATGGCTACACCTTC
TRBJ1-1	TRBV7-8	-	-	CASSLSLINTEAFF	TGTGCCAGCAGCTTATCACTGATAAACACTGAAGCTTTCTTT
TRBJ1-1	TRBV10-3	-	TRBD1	CAISESYGTAIEAFF	TGTGCCATCAGTGAGTCGTATGGGACAGCGATCGAAGCTTTCTTT
TRBJ2-7	TRBV2	-	-	CASRDWYSYEQYF	TGTGCCAGCAGGGACTGGTACTCCTACGAGCAGTACTTC
TRBJ1-1	TRBV6-6	once	TRBD1	CASSDIGQGTEAFF	TGTGCCAGCAGTGACATAGGACAGGGAACTGAAGCTTTCTTT
TRBJ2-5	TRBV9	-	-	CASSDGSGETQYF	TGTGCCAGCAGCGACGGGAGTGGAGAGACCCAGTACTTC
TRBJ2-2	TRBV5-1	-	-	CASSLLASPGRELFF	TGCGCCAGCAGCCTCCTGGCGTCTCCAGGAAGGGAGCTGTTTTTT
TRBJ2-2	TRBV4-2	-	-	CASSQEGRVGAGELFF	TGTGCCAGCAGCCAAGAGGGTAGGGTCGGGGCCGGGGAGCTGTTTTTT
TRBJ2-7	TRBV12-3/TRBV12-4	-	TRBD1	CATARDSYEQYF	TGTGCCACGGCTCGGGACAGCTACGAGCAGTACTTC
TRBJ2-7	TRBV11-3	-	TRBD1	CASSLRTGAEQYF	TGTGCCAGCAGCTTACGGACAGGGGCCGAGCAGTACTTC
TRBJ1-5	TRBV28	few	TRBD1	CASSFQQGFNQPQHF	TGTGCCAGCAGTTTCCAACAGGGGTTTAATCAGCCCCAGCATTTT
TRBJ2-3	TRBV29-1	-	TRBD2	CSAFQREGRDTQYF	TGCAGCGCCTTCCAGCGGGAGGGCCGAGATACGCAGTATTTT
TRBJ2-3	TRBV5-4	-	TRBD2	CASSRDYGTDTQYF	TGTGCCAGCAGCCGGGACTACGGCACAGATACGCAGTATTTT
TRBJ2-7	TRBV28	-	TRBD2	CASSSRTRNFDEQYF	TGTGCCAGCAGTTCAAGGACTAGGAATTTCGACGAGCAGTACTTC
TRBJ1-6	TRBV27	-	-	CASSLSGVKESPLHF	TGTGCCAGCAGTTTATCCGGGGTGAAGGAATCACCCCTCCACTTT